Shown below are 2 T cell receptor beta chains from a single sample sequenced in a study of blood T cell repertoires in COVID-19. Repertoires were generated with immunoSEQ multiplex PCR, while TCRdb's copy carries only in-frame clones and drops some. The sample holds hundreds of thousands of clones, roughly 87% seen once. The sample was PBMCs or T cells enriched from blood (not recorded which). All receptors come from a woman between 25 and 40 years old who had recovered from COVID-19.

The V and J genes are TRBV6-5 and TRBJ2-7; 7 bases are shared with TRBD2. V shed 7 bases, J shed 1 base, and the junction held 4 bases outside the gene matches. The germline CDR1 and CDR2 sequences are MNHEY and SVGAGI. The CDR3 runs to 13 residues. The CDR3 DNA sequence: TGTGCCAGCAAGCCTAGCGGTTCCTACGAGCAGTACTTC. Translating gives CASKPSGSYEQYF.

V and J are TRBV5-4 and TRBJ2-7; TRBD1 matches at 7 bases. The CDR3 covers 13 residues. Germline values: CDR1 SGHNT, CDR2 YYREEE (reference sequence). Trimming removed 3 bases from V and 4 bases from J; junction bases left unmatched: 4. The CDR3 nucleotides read TGTGCCAGCAGCTCGAGGGGGCGGTACGAGCAGTACTTC. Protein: CASSSRGRYEQYF.